The 19 T cell receptor beta chains below come from one sample, sequenced in a study of Graves' ophthalmopathy and Graves' hyperthyroidism. RNA transcripts yielded amplified TCR beta CDR3 regions. HTBI-primed first-round RT-PCR preceded second-round multiplex PCR. MiXCR, run by TCRdb on the multiplex PCR reads, gives a single entry per CDR3 protein. The sample contains about 380,000 distinct CDR3 sequences, approximately 15% of which appear only once. The sample taken for sequencing was peripheral blood. The origin of the receptors is a woman aged 18-29 years with stable Graves' hyperthyroidism.

This clonotype was detected many times. The gene calls are TRBV28 and TRBJ1-1; weak D call: TRBD1 (5 bases). The CDR3 extends over 19 amino acids. The V gene lost 2 bases and the J gene lost 0 bases, with 22 bases spanning the gap. Per the germline V gene, CDR1 is MDHEN and CDR2 is SYDVKM. CDR3 sequence (DNA): TGTGCCAGCAGTTTAAGGTCATACTCCCAACCAGGGTTGAACACTGAAGCTTTCTTT. Encoded protein: CASSLRSYSQPGLNTEAFF.

This clonotype was seen many times. The chain couples TRBV12-3 or TRBV12-4 to TRBJ1-2; 8 bases agree with TRBD1. The CDR3 is made up of 14 amino acids. The V and J ends lost 6 bases and 8 bases, in that order; junction bases with no gene match: 11. The DNA for the CDR3 is TGTGCCAGCAGGCCCCAGGACAGGGTCGGGGGCTACACCTTC. It is translated as CASRPQDRVGGYTF.

Many counts were recorded for this clonotype. The genes are TRBV6-1 and TRBJ1-2, with 12 bases matching TRBD1. This CDR3 comprises 13 residues. Germline loops: CDR1 MNHNS, CDR2 SASEGT. The trim removed 6 bases at V and 8 bases at J, leaving 4 bases unmatched. This CDR3 reads CASRGQGAQGYTF. The CDR3 bases are TGTGCCAGCAGGGGACAGGGGGCTCAAGGCTACACCTTC.

The sample holds a few counts of this clonotype. V gene TRBV7-8 combines with J gene TRBJ1-2; D uncertain. V was clipped by 7 bases and J by 8 bases, with 14 bases between them. Per the germline V gene, CDR1 is SGHVS and CDR2 is FQNEAQ. The CDR3 covers 12 residues. The CDR3 spells CASTLDRGGYTF. The CDR3, as DNA: TGTGCCAGCACCCTTGACCGTGGCGGCTACACCTTC.

The rearrangement links TRBV3-1 to TRBJ2-4, with D unclear. Germline CDR1 LGHDT, CDR2 YNNKEL (reference sequence). This CDR3 comprises 13 residues. Trimming left V 2 bases short and J 7 bases short, with 9 bases between. CDR3 in amino acids: CASSQTGPNIQYF. The CDR3 coding sequence is TGTGCCAGCAGCCAAACCGGGCCGAACATTCAGTACTTC. Full variable domain (missing parts from reference TRBV3-1 and TRBJ2-4): DTAVSQTPKYLVTQMGNDKSIKCEQNLGHDTMYWYKQDSKKFLKIMFSYNNKELIINETVPNRFSPKSPDKAHLNLHINSLELGDSAVYFCASSQTGPNIQYFGAGTRLSVL.

The rearrangement uses TRBV24-1 and TRBJ1-1; 9 bases fit TRBD1. The junction had 3 bases not matched to a gene; V was cut back by 4 bases and J by 1 base. CDR1 and CDR2 from the germline V gene are KGHDR and SFDVKD. This CDR3 spans 15 amino acids. The CDR3 sequence is CATSEAGQGNTEAFF. The CDR3 coding sequence is TGTGCCACCAGTGAGGCGGGACAGGGGAACACTGAAGCTTTCTTT.

The sample holds many counts of this clonotype. The rearrangement links TRBV14 to TRBJ1-1; D call uncertain. CDR3 length: 13 residues. Germline V gives CDR1 SGHDN, CDR2 FVKESK. Between the trimmed V and J ends, which lost 0 bases and 0 bases, there was a span of 2 bases. The CDR3 region is CASSQDMNTEAFF. The CDR3 DNA reads TGTGCCAGCAGCCAAGATATGAACACTGAAGCTTTCTTT.

Many counts were recorded for this clonotype. This CDR3 reads CASSYLGGEGIGYTF. CDR3 nucleotide sequence: TGTGCCAGCAGTTATCTGGGCGGGGAAGGAATTGGCTACACCTTC. The chain carries TRBV6-5 and TRBJ1-2; no reliable D call. The V and J ends lost 3 bases and 7 bases respectively, with 18 bases between them. The CDR3 contains 15 residues. Germline V gene data show CDR1 as MNHEY and CDR2 as SVGAGI.

There are many counts of this clonotype. The CDR3 DNA reads TGCGCCAGCAGCTTGGCATTGGACATCTCCTACGAGCAGTACTTC. Translating gives CASSLALDISYEQYF. The rearrangement uses TRBV5-1 and TRBJ2-7; a possible D gene is TRBD1 (5 bases). Germline V gene lookup returns CDR1 SGHRS and CDR2 YFSETQ. The V end was cut by 0 bases, the J end by 0 bases, with 10 bases between. The CDR3 has 15 amino acids.

Ten or more counts support this clonotype. The chain recombines TRBV6-1 with TRBJ1-1, with TRBD1 as a possible D gene (5 bases). V lost 6 bases to trimming and J lost 4 bases, with 15 bases between them. Germline V gene sequence: CDR1 MNHNS, CDR2 SASEGT. The CDR3 is 14 residues long. This CDR3 reads CASSLREGSTEAFF. The CDR3 nucleotides are TGTGCCAGCAGCCTTAGAGAGGGGTCCACTGAAGCTTTCTTT.

The chain has TRBV13 and TRBJ1-1; no clear D. CDR3 size: 13 residues. Trimming took off 4 bases at V and 3 bases at J, with 9 bases between the two ends. In germline, CDR1 is PRHDT, CDR2 FYEKMQ (reference sequence). CDR3 region: CASSSGWHTEAFF. The CDR3 nucleotides are TGTGCCAGCAGCTCCGGTTGGCACACTGAAGCTTTCTTT.

This clonotype was counted at least ten times. The chain is built from TRBV6-5 and TRBJ2-7; D uncertain. The V end lost 2 bases, the J end lost 4 bases, and 12 bases lay between the germline ends. CDR1 and CDR2 (germline): MNHEY, SVGAGI. This CDR3 comprises 14 residues. This chain's CDR3 is CASSYTRTNYEQYF. The CDR3 DNA sequence: TGTGCCAGCAGTTACACGAGGACCAATTACGAGCAGTACTTC.

This clonotype showed up many times. V gene TRBV12-3 or TRBV12-4 combines with J gene TRBJ1-5; possible D gene TRBD1, 5 bases. The CDR3 loop spans 14 amino acids. Trimming cost V 5 bases and J 7 bases, with 15 bases left between them. CDR3 residues: CASSASGRGQPQHF. In nucleotides, the CDR3 is TGTGCCAGCAGTGCCTCAGGGAGAGGCCAGCCCCAGCATTTT.

This clonotype was counted a few times. The chain recombines TRBV27 with TRBJ2-6, with 8 bases aligning to TRBD1. The V gene end was trimmed by 6 bases and the J gene end by 0 bases; junction bases not matched to a gene: 7. CDR1 is MNHEY, CDR2 SMNVEV, per germline (reference sequence). There are 17 residues in the CDR3. CDR3 sequence reads: CASRGGQANSGANVLTF. The CDR3 DNA reads as TGTGCCAGCAGGGGGGGACAGGCCAACTCTGGGGCCAACGTCCTGACTTTC.

The sample holds many counts of this clonotype. The rearrangement links TRBV10-3 to TRBJ1-1; D remains ambiguous. The CDR3 is made up of 12 amino acids. Trimming shortened V by 4 bases and J by 1 base, and 4 bases separated the two germline ends. From germline, CDR1 is ENHRY and CDR2 SYGVKD. CDR3 sequence: CAISGGNTEAFF. The CDR3 DNA reads TGTGCCATCAGTGGAGGGAACACTGAAGCTTTCTTT.

The table lists this clonotype with a few counts. This may stem from a read error, because a much larger clone lies one nucleotide away. The rearrangement links TRBV12-3 or TRBV12-4 to TRBJ1-6, with TRBD1 as a possible D gene (5 bases). CDR3 size: 14 residues. The CDR3 reads CASSFTQGNSHLHF. For the CDR3, the DNA is TGTGCCAGCAGTTTTACGCAGGGTAATTCACACCTCCACTTT.

This clonotype came up many times. This chain links TRBV7-9 with TRBJ1-2; TRBD1 matches 7 bases. The CDR3 sequence is 13 residues long. J gave up 8 bases and V 3 bases, and 6 bases lay outside the gene matches. CDR1 and CDR2 from the germline V gene are SEHNR and FQNEAQ (reference sequence). CDR3 protein: CASSFDRVRGYTF. The DNA for the CDR3 is TGTGCCAGCAGCTTCGACAGGGTACGAGGCTACACCTTC. The whole variable domain, remainder taken from reference TRBV7-9 and TRBJ1-2, is DTGVSQNPRHKITKRGQNVTFRCDPISEHNRLYWYRQTLGQGPEFLTYFQNEAQLEKSRLLSDRFSAERPKGSFSTLEIQRTEQGDSAMYLCASSFDRVRGYTFGSGTRLTVV.

This clonotype was seen repeatedly, ten times or more. The chain combines TRBV19 with TRBJ1-2, with a possible D match to TRBD1 (6 bases). The CDR3 is made up of 15 amino acids. Germline-derived CDR1 and CDR2 are LNHDA and SQIVND (reference sequence). Trimming cost V 4 bases and J 4 bases, with 16 bases left between them. CDR3 loop: CASSTSGEGRYGYTF. Written as DNA, the CDR3 is TGTGCCAGTAGTACTTCAGGGGAAGGGCGCTATGGCTACACCTTC.

This clonotype was seen only a few times. This chain uses TRBV18 with TRBJ2-7; 7 bases match TRBD1. Germline assignment: CDR1 KGHSH and CDR2 LQKENI. Trimming took 2 bases from V and 4 from J; bases not matched to a gene: 2. This CDR3 spans 13 amino acids. DNA of the CDR3: TGTGCCAGCTCACCAAAACAGGGGTACGAGCAGTACTTC. This codes for CASSPKQGYEQYF.